Listed here are 7 T cell receptor beta chains from one sample, sequenced in a study of blood T cell repertoires in COVID-19. Libraries were prepared by immunoSEQ multiplex PCR; TCRdb keeps only in-frame clonotypes and omits some of them. The sample includes 300,000 or so clones, roughly 92% of them seen just once. The sample consisted of peripheral blood. These receptors originate from a woman between 25 and 40 years old with COVID-19, enrolled during active disease.

The chain is built from TRBV5-8 and TRBJ1-5; 8 bases agree with TRBD1. The germline V gene encodes CDR1 SGHTS and CDR2 YDEGEE. Trimming removed 4 bases from V and 3 bases from J; junction bases left unmatched: 6. This CDR3 has 15 residues. In DNA, the CDR3 is TGTGCCAGCAGCGAAGGGACAGGTCCCAATCAGCCCCAGCATTTT. Protein product: CASSEGTGPNQPQHF.

This chain joins TRBV5-1 and TRBJ2-3; the match to TRBD2 covers 11 bases. J lost 2 bases, V lost 4 bases, and 6 bases had no gene match. The germline CDR1 and CDR2 sequences are SGHRS and YFSETQ. CDR3 length: 16 amino acids. The CDR3 bases are TGCGCCAGCAGCACTCTAGCGGGAGGCTTCACAGATACGCAGTATTTT. Its translation: CASSTLAGGFTDTQYF.

The chain joins TRBV28 to TRBJ1-1; 9 positions match TRBD1. V lost 7 bases and J lost 1; bases outside the gene matches: 10. CDR1 is MDHEN, CDR2 SYDVKM, per germline. This CDR3 comprises 16 residues. The CDR3 here is CASNDPPGQGNTEAFF. The DNA for the CDR3 is TGTGCCAGCAACGATCCGCCGGGACAGGGGAACACTGAAGCTTTCTTT.

V gene TRBV6-5 combines with J gene TRBJ2-7, with TRBD1 identical over 7 bases. V lost 6 bases and J lost 3; bases outside the gene matches: 8. Germline V lookup: CDR1 MNHEY, CDR2 SVGAGI. This CDR3 is 14 amino acids long. The CDR3 DNA reads TGTGCCAGCAGCCCCGGACAGGTGAGCTACGAGCAGTACTTC. Protein sequence: CASSPGQVSYEQYF.

This rearrangement joins TRBV12-3 or TRBV12-4 to TRBJ1-6; D may be TRBD1 (5 bases). The CDR3 is 13 amino acids. Deletions cut 2 bases from V and 7 bases from J, with 6 bases between. The chain's CDR3 is CASSLQGNSPLHF. The CDR3 nucleotides read TGTGCCAGCAGTTTACAGGGAAATTCACCCCTCCACTTT.

As concerns this clone: Other DNA sequences in the sample encode the same CDR3. The V call is TRBV18, the J call TRBJ1-2; possible D gene TRBD1, 6 bases. V gave up 0 bases and J gave up 1 base, with 6 bases separating them. The CDR3 totals 14 residues. Germline V lookup: CDR1 KGHSH, CDR2 LQKENI. The CDR3 here is CASSPPGGNYGYTF. The CDR3 DNA reads TGTGCCAGCTCACCACCAGGGGGTAACTATGGCTACACCTTC.

The rearrangement joins TRBV6-5 to TRBJ2-5; D is perhaps TRBD2 (5 bases). Germline lookup yields CDR1 MNHEY and CDR2 SVGAGI. Deletions cut 7 bases from V and 4 bases from J, with 13 bases between. CDR3 length equals 13 residues. The CDR3, as DNA: TGTGCCAGCAAGTTACGACGGGGAGAGACCCAGTACTTC. This sequence encodes CASKLRRGETQYF.